The clone carrying this TCR beta chain was picked up many times. Primers used in a second PCR of about 6 to 11 cycles were a sample-barcoded 5' primer and a J-beta primer mix. MiXCR was run by TCRdb on the 5' RACE reads, yielding one entry per CDR3 protein. The data show fewer than 900,000 distinct CDR3 sequences, roughly 41% seen once. These data come from a study of blood T cells in healthy people across ages. With 3 bases removed from V and 0 bases from J, the gap between germline ends came to 12 bases. The CDR3 is 17 amino acids. Per the germline V gene, CDR1 is PRHDT and CDR2 is FYEKMQ (reference sequence).

This TCR was recovered from a woman aged 60-70 years in good health. V usage is TRBV13 and J usage is TRBJ1-6; D not resolved. Sequences were obtained from blood. The CDR3 DNA reads as TGTGCCAGCAGCTTCTCCTTGGGGAGCTCCTATAATTCACCCCTCCACTTT. As protein: CASSFSLGSSYNSPLHF.